Listed here are 18 T cell receptor beta chains from one sample, sequenced in a study of blood T cell repertoires in COVID-19. TCRdb keeps only in-frame clones here, not all; method: immunoSEQ multiplex PCR. The sample lists about 370,000 clones; more than 85% were seen once. What was sequenced was PBMCs or T cells enriched from blood (not recorded which). These receptors were taken from a woman aged 40 to 55 who had been exposed to COVID-19.

The J gene is TRBJ1-2, the V gene TRBV12-5; 7 bases fit TRBD1. CDR1 and CDR2 (germline): LGHNT, FRNRAP. The CDR3 runs 15 residues. Trimming at V came to 0 bases and at J to 6 bases, leaving 7 bases not matched to a gene. CDR3 sequence reads: CASGLVRKGADGYTF. The CDR3 DNA reads as TGTGCTAGTGGTTTGGTAAGGAAGGGGGCTGATGGCTACACCTTC. Supplemented by reference TRBV12-5 and TRBJ1-2, the full variable domain reads DARVTQTPRHKVTEMGQEVTMRCQPILGHNTVFWYRQTMMQGLELLAYFRNRAPLDDSGMPKDRFSAEMPDATLATLKIQPSEPRDSAVYFCASGLVRKGADGYTFGSGTRLTVV.

The chain employs TRBV29-1 and TRBJ1-2; no firm D call. The V and J ends lost 6 bases and 8 bases respectively, with 4 bases between them. The CDR3 has 8 amino acids. Germline CDR1 and CDR2: SQVTM and ANQGSEA. CDR3 DNA sequence: TGCAGCGTCCCGGGCTACACCTTC. It encodes CSVPGYTF.

In this sample, this clone turned up once. Here the CDR3 DNA reads TGTGCCAGTAGTATGGTTACAGGTTTAGGGCAGCCCCAGCATTTT. It encodes CASSMVTGLGQPQHF. This chain links TRBV19 with TRBJ1-5, with D possibly being TRBD1 (5 bases). Per the germline V gene, CDR1 is LNHDA and CDR2 is SQIVND (reference sequence). V was clipped by 3 bases and J by 7 bases, with 16 bases between them. This CDR3 is built from 15 residues.

The V and J genes are TRBV9 and TRBJ2-5; 11 bases are shared with TRBD1. The CDR3 loop spans 15 amino acids. After removal of 3 bases from V and 5 bases from J, the junction contained 6 bases not matched to a gene. The germline V gene encodes CDR1 SGDLS and CDR2 YYNGEE. The CDR3 DNA sequence: TGTGCCAGCAGCGCCGGACAGGGGGCGGTGGAGACCCAGTACTTC. It codes for CASSAGQGAVETQYF.

This rearrangement joins TRBV9 to TRBJ1-1; 8 bases map to TRBD1. The J segment lost 5 bases and the V segment lost 4 bases, leaving 7 bases of the junction unmatched. CDR3 size: 14 residues. Germline V gene sequence: CDR1 SGDLS, CDR2 YYNGEE. Here the CDR3 reads CASSPTGDRTEAFF. The CDR3 DNA reads TGTGCCAGCAGCCCCACAGGGGACAGGACTGAAGCTTTCTTT.

CDR3 nucleotide sequence: TGTGCCAGCAGGACTAGCCAAGAGACCCAGTACTTC. This gives the protein CASRTSQETQYF. V is TRBV2 and J is TRBJ2-5; a possible D gene is TRBD2 (6 bases). This CDR3 comprises 12 residues. Germline assignment: CDR1 SNHLY and CDR2 FYNNEI. V was shortened by 6 bases and J by 1 base, with 6 bases between the two germline ends.

The rearrangement uses TRBV2 and TRBJ1-5; D not certain. Germline CDR1 and CDR2: SNHLY and FYNNEI. CDR3 length equals 14 residues. Trimming left V 3 bases short and J 0 bases short, with 6 bases between. CDR3 loop: CASSEGPSNQPQHF. CDR3 coding DNA: TGTGCCAGCAGTGAGGGCCCTAGCAATCAGCCCCAGCATTTT.

This clone has just one count. This rearrangement joins TRBV7-9 to TRBJ2-1, with a tentative D call TRBD2 (6 bases). With 1 base removed from V and 7 bases from J, the gap between germline ends came to 11 bases. The CDR3 has 14 amino acids. Per germline, CDR1 SEHNR and CDR2 FQNEAQ (reference sequence). CDR3 protein: CASSLGLEVNEQFF. CDR3 nucleotides: TGTGCCAGCAGCTTAGGACTAGAAGTGAATGAGCAGTTCTTC.

This sequence joins TRBV30 and TRBJ1-3; D is possibly TRBD1 (5 bases). V gave up 0 bases and J gave up 7 bases, with 13 bases separating them. The CDR3 covers 14 residues. The germline V gene has CDR1 GTSNPN and CDR2 SVGIG (reference sequence). This CDR3 reads CAWSVTDMANTIYF. CDR3 DNA: TGTGCCTGGAGTGTGACGGACATGGCGAACACCATATATTTT. The whole variable domain, filled in from reference TRBV30 and TRBJ1-3, reads SQTIHQWPATLVQPVGSPLSLECTVEGTSNPNLYWYRQAAGRGLQLLFYSVGIGQISSEVPQNLSASRPQDRQFILSSKKLLLSDSGFYLCAWSVTDMANTIYFGEGSWLTVV.

Comment on this clone: At one of its ends the junction is not consistent with the germline gene, which may arise from a read error. The V gene is TRBV27, the J gene TRBJ1-2; TRBD1 is a possible D gene (6 bases). Germline V lookup: CDR1 MNHEY, CDR2 SMNVEV (reference sequence). The CDR3 contains 15 residues. DNA for the CDR3: TGTGCCAGCAGCTTATCTTGGGGGCTGAGCTATGGCTACACCTTC. This gives the protein CASSLSWGLSYGYTF.

This clone has more than one count but fewer than ten. The V and J genes are TRBV7-9 and TRBJ2-7; TRBD2 is a possible D gene (6 bases). Looked up from germline, CDR1 is SEHNR and CDR2 is FQNEAQ (reference sequence). This CDR3 has 13 residues. V was trimmed by 5 bases and J by 6 bases, leaving 14 bases between them. The CDR3 region has the DNA TGTGCCAGCAGCGTCGGGACTTCGGGCGAGCAGTACTTC. It specifies CASSVGTSGEQYF.

The chain has TRBV5-1 and TRBJ2-5; 8 nucleotides agree with TRBD1. The CDR3 spans 16 residues. The J segment lost 5 bases and the V segment lost 4 bases, leaving 13 bases of the junction unmatched. Germline V gene lookup returns CDR1 SGHRS and CDR2 YFSETQ. The CDR3 region has the DNA TGCGCCAGCAGCATGCCTGGACAGGGTGTGAGGGAGACCCAGTACTTC. Protein sequence: CASSMPGQGVRETQYF.

The chain couples TRBV3-1 (or the pseudogene TRBV3-2) to TRBJ1-2; unclear D gene. The germline gives CDR1 LGHDT, CDR2 YNNKEL (reference sequence). This CDR3 comprises 15 residues. V lost 8 bases and J lost 0, with 16 bases in between. The CDR3 here is CASGLNHGANYGYTF. The CDR3 nucleotides are TGTGCCAGCGGCCTGAATCACGGAGCTAACTATGGCTACACCTTC.

The rearrangement links TRBV5-1 to TRBJ1-1; TRBD1 aligns across 7 bases. This CDR3 is built from 15 residues. With V trimmed by 1 base and J by 0 bases, 3 bases remained unmatched. Germline V gene lookup returns CDR1 SGHRS and CDR2 YFSETQ. The CDR3 DNA follows: TGCGCCAGCAGCTTGTATGGGACAGTGAACACTGAAGCTTTCTTT. Its translation is CASSLYGTVNTEAFF. Full variable domain (rest looked up from reference TRBV5-1 and TRBJ1-1): KAGVTQTPRYLIKTRGQQVTLSCSPISGHRSVSWYQQTPGQGLQFLFEYFSETQRNKGNFPGRFSGRQFSNSRSEMNVSTLELGDSALYLCASSLYGTVNTEAFFGQGTRLTVV.

The genes are TRBV24-1 and TRBJ2-1; D possibly corresponds to TRBD2 (5 bases). The CDR3 runs 13 residues. CDR1 and CDR2 from the germline V gene are KGHDR and SFDVKD. Trimming cost V 5 bases and J 7 bases, with 11 bases left between them. The CDR3 sequence: CATSAGLSNEQFF. The CDR3 region has the DNA TGTGCCACCAGTGCGGGATTGAGTAATGAGCAGTTCTTC.

The CDR3, as DNA: TGTGCCAGCAGCCAGAGGGGGACGGATCCCTTAAGGGGTGGCTACACCTTC. Residues: CASSQRGTDPLRGGYTF. The chain combines TRBV3-1 (or the pseudogene TRBV3-2) with TRBJ1-2; the D gene is possibly TRBD1 (6 bases). The V end lost 3 bases, the J end lost 7 bases, and 24 bases lay between the germline ends. Germline V gene sequence: CDR1 LGHDT, CDR2 YNNKEL (reference sequence). CDR3 size: 17 residues.

The rearrangement uses TRBV7-2 and TRBJ2-7; 7 bases line up with TRBD1. Germline CDR1 and CDR2: SGHTA and FQGNSA. J lost 7 bases, V lost 0 bases, and 6 bases had no gene match. The CDR3 extends over 14 amino acids. CDR3 sequence: CASSLAGGVWEQYF. The DNA for the CDR3 is TGTGCCAGCAGCTTAGCAGGGGGCGTTTGGGAGCAGTACTTC.

This chain joins TRBV27 and TRBJ1-4, with a weak D call TRBD1 (5 bases). Germline CDR1 MNHEY, CDR2 SMNVEV (reference sequence). The CDR3 loop spans 14 amino acids. V was pared by 6 bases and J by 7 bases, with 15 bases between. CDR3 DNA sequence: TGTGCCAGCAGCACAGGCTTCGGGGGTGAAAAACTGTTTTTT. As protein: CASSTGFGGEKLFF. The variable domain in full, completed from reference TRBV27 and TRBJ1-4, reads EAQVTQNPRYLITVTGKKLTVTCSQNMNHEYMSWYRQDPGLGLRQIYYSMNVEVTDKGDVPEGYKVSRKEKRNFPLILESPSPNQTSLYFCASSTGFGGEKLFFGSGTQLSVL.